This T cell receptor (beta chain) is drawn from a study of molecular identifiers for immune sequencing clone quantification. Input for naive CD8 libraries was roughly 20,000 to 1,000,000 sorted cells; the RNA fraction used was 10%, 30% or 50%. The authors gated naive CD8 T cells as CD8+CD4-CCR7+CD45RA+ for sorting. Study findings and constraints: Jurkat TCR RNA spiked in from one cell reportedly remained identifiable amid about a million naive cells.

Previously published methods and listed TCR primers were used for the bulk TCR libraries. TCRdb reprocessed the PCR reads via MiXCR and lists one record per CDR3 protein. The repertoire holds about 640,000 distinct CDR3 sequences, with nearly 20% as singletons. Trimming removed 2 bases from V and 3 bases from J, with 13 bases in between. This CDR3 has 15 residues. Germline-derived CDR1 and CDR2 are SNHLY and FYNNEI. This clonotype was seen many times. Its antigen is unknown. The chain links TRBV2 to TRBJ1-2; maybe TRBD1 (6 bases). The receptor was derived from a human donor in good health. Some libraries in this study had Jurkat cell RNA spiked in. Sequenced sample: naive CD8+ T cells from blood, with Jurkat cell RNA spiked in. Subset noted: FACS-sorted CD8+CD4-CCR7+CD45RA+ naive T cells. The chain's CDR3 is CASSERPGADYGYTF. CDR3 bases: TGTGCCAGCAGTGAAAGGCCGGGGGCGGACTATGGCTACACCTTC.